This entry lists 24 T cell receptor beta chains sequenced from one sample in a study of cytomegalovirus exposure and HLA in healthy donors (dated by TCRdb to about 2017). The library was obtained by the immunoSEQ multiplex PCR assay. For the multiplex PCR, a mixture combining 60 forward primers for TCR Vbeta segments and 13 reverse primers for TCR Jbeta segments was used. The immuneACCESS repertoire file appears here via TCRdb, limited to in-frame rearrangements. These files lack a portion of the clones; in checked studies, under half of the deficit traces to unresolved V genes, and the cause of the others is not known. This sample holds about 87,000 clones; roughly 70% were observed only once. Of the sample, about 20% is held by the ten largest clones. Sequencing was carried out using PBMCs. These receptors originate from a man in his thirties or forties in good health and CMV-seropositive.

This chain connects TRBV28 to TRBJ2-1; weak D call: TRBD2 (6 bases). The V gene's germline CDR1 is MDHEN and CDR2 SYDVKM. V was shortened by 2 bases and J by 5 bases, with 13 bases between the two germline ends. The CDR3 runs 15 residues. The CDR3 spells CASSLGGSGDNEQFF. CDR3 coding DNA: TGTGCCAGCAGTTTAGGAGGGTCCGGGGACAATGAGCAGTTCTTC.

The chain combines TRBV6-5 with TRBJ1-1; 7 positions agree with TRBD1. The CDR3 is made up of 12 amino acids. Germline V CDR1 and CDR2: MNHEY, SVGAGI. V lost 5 bases to trimming and J lost 9 bases; unmatched junction nucleotides: 6. CDR3 region: CASSRGTDQAFF. In nucleotides, the CDR3 is TGTGCCAGCAGTCGCGGGACAGACCAAGCTTTCTTT.

The V and J genes are TRBV11-2 and TRBJ2-7, with TRBD2 as a possible D gene (6 bases). The CDR3 sequence is 13 residues long. Germline V gene lookup returns CDR1 SGHAT and CDR2 FQNNGV. With 4 bases removed from V and 3 bases from J, the gap between germline ends came to 10 bases. CDR3 nucleotide sequence: TGTGCCAGCAGCTCGGGACTCTACTACGAGCAGTACTTC. It specifies CASSSGLYYEQYF.

The J gene is TRBJ1-3, the V gene TRBV13; D may be TRBD1 (5 bases). CDR1 is PRHDT, CDR2 FYEKMQ, per germline (reference sequence). CDR3 size: 15 residues. Trimming shortened V by 5 bases and J by 0 bases, and 11 bases separated the two germline ends. CDR3 nucleotide sequence: TGTGCCAGCAGCCGACAGCCCCGCTCTGGAAACACCATATATTTT. Protein sequence: CASSRQPRSGNTIYF.

The CDR3 is CASSDYGGSYGYTF. The DNA for the CDR3 is TGTGCCAGCAGTGATTACGGGGGGTCCTATGGCTACACCTTC. The chain has TRBV6-1 and TRBJ1-2; maybe TRBD1 (5 bases). The CDR3 is 14 amino acids. Germline assignment: CDR1 MNHNS and CDR2 SASEGT. Trimming stripped 3 bases from V and 4 bases from J, with 12 bases between.

The rearrangement joins TRBV28 to TRBJ2-5, with D perhaps matching TRBD1 (6 bases). Trimming took 5 bases from V and 4 from J, leaving 17 bases between them. The V gene's germline CDR1 is MDHEN and CDR2 SYDVKM. CDR3 length: 15 residues. The chain's CDR3 is CASSRRDTPPETQYF. CDR3 DNA: TGTGCCAGCAGTCGACGGGACACCCCCCCAGAGACCCAGTACTTC.

The chain couples TRBV5-1 to TRBJ2-1; TRBD2 matches at 11 bases. Trimming at V came to 0 bases and at J to 2 bases, leaving 16 bases not matched to a gene. Germline-derived CDR1 and CDR2 are SGHRS and YFSETQ. The CDR3 consists of 21 residues. CDR3 loop: CASSLASYTPLAGGPYNEQFF. The CDR3 DNA sequence: TGCGCCAGCAGCTTGGCCAGTTACACCCCTCTAGCGGGGGGCCCCTACAATGAGCAGTTCTTC.

The chain couples TRBV5-1 to TRBJ2-3; no reliable D call. Germline values: CDR1 SGHRS, CDR2 YFSETQ. V lost 3 bases and J 6 bases, leaving 14 bases between the germline ends. The CDR3 runs 14 residues. CDR3 in DNA: TGCGCCAGCAGCTCTCGACTCGGTGGGGATACGCAGTATTTT. The encoded protein is CASSSRLGGDTQYF.

The genes are TRBV5-5 and TRBJ1-5; the D gene is possibly TRBD1 (5 bases). This CDR3 region has 14 residues. The ends were cut back, 0 bases at V and 2 bases at J, with 6 bases in the middle. Germline CDR1 SGHKS, CDR2 YYEKEE (reference sequence). The CDR3 sequence: CASSLVGGNQPQHF. The CDR3 coding sequence is TGTGCCAGCAGCTTGGTAGGGGGCAATCAGCCCCAGCATTTT.

This clone was found a few times. The chain has TRBV5-5 and TRBJ2-1; 9 nucleotides align to TRBD2. This CDR3 is 18 amino acids long. Trimming at V came to 5 bases and at J to 8 bases, leaving 20 bases not matched to a gene. The germline gives CDR1 SGHKS, CDR2 YYEKEE (reference sequence). CDR3 sequence (DNA): TGTGCCAGCAGATGGGGGGCCCGGACTAGCGAAAATGGGTATGAGCAGTTCTTC. This encodes CASRWGARTSENGYEQFF.

The V call is TRBV29-1, the J call TRBJ2-1; TRBD2 aligns across 14 bases. Germline V lookup: CDR1 SQVTM, CDR2 ANQGSEA. J lost 4 bases, V lost 7 bases, and 21 bases had no gene match. The CDR3 spans 20 residues. The CDR3, as DNA: TGCAGCGCCGTCCCGGGACAGGGACTAGCGGGAGCTCGAAGTTACAATGAGCAGTTCTTC. It is translated as CSAVPGQGLAGARSYNEQFF.

CDR3 sequence: CASSESPIATNEKLFF. CDR3 DNA sequence: TGTGCCAGCAGTGAATCACCTATTGCAACTAATGAAAAACTGTTTTTT. V is TRBV25-1 and J is TRBJ1-4; D is unclear. CDR3 length: 16 amino acids. Germline V gene lookup returns CDR1 MGHDK and CDR2 SYGVNS. V was shortened by 1 base and J by 0 bases, with 9 bases between the two germline ends.

The chain uses TRBV28 and TRBJ2-4; 9 nucleotides agree with TRBD1. The trim removed 7 bases at V and 5 bases at J, leaving 9 bases unmatched. Germline loops: CDR1 MDHEN, CDR2 SYDVKM. The CDR3 totals 15 residues. CDR3 protein: CASKRAGTGQNIQYF. The CDR3 DNA follows: TGTGCCAGCAAACGGGCCGGGACAGGGCAAAACATTCAGTACTTC.

This clone showed up just once. This sequence joins TRBV19 and TRBJ1-6; TRBD1 aligns across 9 bases. The CDR3 consists of 15 residues. CDR1 and CDR2 from the germline V gene are LNHDA and SQIVND (reference sequence). After removal of 6 bases from V and 5 bases from J, the junction contained 5 bases not matched to a gene. CDR3 protein: CASSRDRANNSPLHF. The CDR3 DNA sequence: TGTGCCAGTAGCCGGGACAGGGCGAATAATTCACCCCTCCACTTT.

The chain recombines TRBV4-3 with TRBJ2-1; tentatively, D is TRBD1 (5 bases). In germline, CDR1 is LGHNA, CDR2 YSLEER. V gave up 4 bases and J gave up 0 bases, with 13 bases separating them. The CDR3 is made up of 16 amino acids. CDR3 nucleotide sequence: TGCGCCAGCAGCCGCGAGACAGACGGCTCCTACAATGAGCAGTTCTTC. This codes for CASSRETDGSYNEQFF.

The chain has TRBV5-6 and TRBJ2-7, with D perhaps TRBD1 (6 bases). This CDR3 spans 14 amino acids. V lost 5 bases, J lost 3 bases, and 15 bases lay in between. Germline V lookup: CDR1 SGHDT, CDR2 YYEEEE. CDR3 nucleotides: TGTGCCAGCAGTAAACAGGGCGGTGGCTACGAGCAGTACTTC. Residues: CASSKQGGGYEQYF.

This clone came up a few times. The J gene is TRBJ1-2, the V gene TRBV6-5; 7 bases fit TRBD1. CDR1 is MNHEY and CDR2 is SVGAGI in the germline V gene. The junction had 4 bases not matched to a gene; V was cut back by 2 bases and J by 7 bases. CDR3 length: 13 amino acids. CDR3 nucleotides: TGTGCCAGCAGTTACCCGACAGGGCTTGGCTACACCTTC. Amino acids: CASSYPTGLGYTF.

This clone was seen only a few times. This CDR3 reads CASSLSGTVNQPQHF. In nucleotides, the CDR3 is TGTGCCAGCAGTTTATCGGGGACAGTCAATCAGCCCCAGCATTTT. The chain employs TRBV27 and TRBJ1-5; 7 bases align to TRBD1. The trim removed 0 bases at V and 3 bases at J, leaving 2 bases unmatched. CDR3 length equals 15 residues. The V gene's germline CDR1 is MNHEY and CDR2 SMNVEV (reference sequence).

The chain couples TRBV18 to TRBJ1-3, with TRBD1 matching over 8 bases. Germline-derived CDR1 and CDR2 are KGHSH and LQKENI. The CDR3 is 17 amino acids. With V trimmed by 6 bases and J by 0 bases, 10 bases remained unmatched. The CDR3 DNA follows: TGTGCCAGCTCTCAAAACCCAGGGGGCCGCTCTGGAAACACCATATATTTT. As protein: CASSQNPGGRSGNTIYF.

For this clone: This sample includes further DNA sequences coding for the same CDR3. The chain couples TRBV28 to TRBJ1-5; D unclear. Between the trimmed V and J ends, which lost 3 bases and 6 bases, there was a span of 6 bases. CDR1 and CDR2 from the germline V gene are MDHEN and SYDVKM. The CDR3 is 12 amino acids. The CDR3 region has the DNA TGTGCCAGCAGTTTGACGGGTCAGCCCCAGCATTTT. Its translation: CASSLTGQPQHF.

The chain recombines TRBV30 with TRBJ1-1, with D perhaps TRBD1 (5 bases). Deletions cut 2 bases from V and 6 bases from J, with 31 bases between. The CDR3 totals 19 residues. Germline values: CDR1 GTSNPN, CDR2 SVGIG (reference sequence). CDR3 protein: CAWSPPSQDIFTSMAEAFF. CDR3 DNA sequence: TGTGCCTGGAGTCCCCCGTCGCAGGACATTTTCACCTCTATGGCTGAAGCTTTCTTT.

In this sample, this clone turned up once. This chain joins TRBV9 and TRBJ2-2; 10 nucleotides align to TRBD2. Germline trimming cut 4 bases from V and 5 bases from J; bases unmatched to any gene: 8. Germline-derived CDR1 and CDR2 are SGDLS and YYNGEE. CDR3 length equals 16 residues. The CDR3, as DNA: TGTGCCAGCAGCAAGCCTAGCGGGAGAGGTACCGGGGAGCTGTTTTTT. Residues: CASSKPSGRGTGELFF.

This chain's CDR3 is CASSLYGNQPQHF. The DNA for the CDR3 is TGCGCCAGCAGCCTGTATGGCAATCAGCCCCAGCATTTT. This chain links TRBV4-1 with TRBJ1-5; D is unclear. There are 13 residues in the CDR3. V was cut by 4 bases and J by 2 bases, with 6 bases left in between. The germline gives CDR1 MGHRA, CDR2 YSYEKL.

This chain uses TRBV11-3 with TRBJ1-4, with 9 bases identical to TRBD1. Trimming removed 6 bases from V and 6 bases from J; junction bases left unmatched: 5. The CDR3 is 14 residues long. Germline-derived CDR1 and CDR2 are SGHNT and YENEEA. CDR3 DNA sequence: TGTGCCAGCAGTAAGGGACAGGGAGATGAAAAACTGTTTTTT. This translates into CASSKGQGDEKLFF.